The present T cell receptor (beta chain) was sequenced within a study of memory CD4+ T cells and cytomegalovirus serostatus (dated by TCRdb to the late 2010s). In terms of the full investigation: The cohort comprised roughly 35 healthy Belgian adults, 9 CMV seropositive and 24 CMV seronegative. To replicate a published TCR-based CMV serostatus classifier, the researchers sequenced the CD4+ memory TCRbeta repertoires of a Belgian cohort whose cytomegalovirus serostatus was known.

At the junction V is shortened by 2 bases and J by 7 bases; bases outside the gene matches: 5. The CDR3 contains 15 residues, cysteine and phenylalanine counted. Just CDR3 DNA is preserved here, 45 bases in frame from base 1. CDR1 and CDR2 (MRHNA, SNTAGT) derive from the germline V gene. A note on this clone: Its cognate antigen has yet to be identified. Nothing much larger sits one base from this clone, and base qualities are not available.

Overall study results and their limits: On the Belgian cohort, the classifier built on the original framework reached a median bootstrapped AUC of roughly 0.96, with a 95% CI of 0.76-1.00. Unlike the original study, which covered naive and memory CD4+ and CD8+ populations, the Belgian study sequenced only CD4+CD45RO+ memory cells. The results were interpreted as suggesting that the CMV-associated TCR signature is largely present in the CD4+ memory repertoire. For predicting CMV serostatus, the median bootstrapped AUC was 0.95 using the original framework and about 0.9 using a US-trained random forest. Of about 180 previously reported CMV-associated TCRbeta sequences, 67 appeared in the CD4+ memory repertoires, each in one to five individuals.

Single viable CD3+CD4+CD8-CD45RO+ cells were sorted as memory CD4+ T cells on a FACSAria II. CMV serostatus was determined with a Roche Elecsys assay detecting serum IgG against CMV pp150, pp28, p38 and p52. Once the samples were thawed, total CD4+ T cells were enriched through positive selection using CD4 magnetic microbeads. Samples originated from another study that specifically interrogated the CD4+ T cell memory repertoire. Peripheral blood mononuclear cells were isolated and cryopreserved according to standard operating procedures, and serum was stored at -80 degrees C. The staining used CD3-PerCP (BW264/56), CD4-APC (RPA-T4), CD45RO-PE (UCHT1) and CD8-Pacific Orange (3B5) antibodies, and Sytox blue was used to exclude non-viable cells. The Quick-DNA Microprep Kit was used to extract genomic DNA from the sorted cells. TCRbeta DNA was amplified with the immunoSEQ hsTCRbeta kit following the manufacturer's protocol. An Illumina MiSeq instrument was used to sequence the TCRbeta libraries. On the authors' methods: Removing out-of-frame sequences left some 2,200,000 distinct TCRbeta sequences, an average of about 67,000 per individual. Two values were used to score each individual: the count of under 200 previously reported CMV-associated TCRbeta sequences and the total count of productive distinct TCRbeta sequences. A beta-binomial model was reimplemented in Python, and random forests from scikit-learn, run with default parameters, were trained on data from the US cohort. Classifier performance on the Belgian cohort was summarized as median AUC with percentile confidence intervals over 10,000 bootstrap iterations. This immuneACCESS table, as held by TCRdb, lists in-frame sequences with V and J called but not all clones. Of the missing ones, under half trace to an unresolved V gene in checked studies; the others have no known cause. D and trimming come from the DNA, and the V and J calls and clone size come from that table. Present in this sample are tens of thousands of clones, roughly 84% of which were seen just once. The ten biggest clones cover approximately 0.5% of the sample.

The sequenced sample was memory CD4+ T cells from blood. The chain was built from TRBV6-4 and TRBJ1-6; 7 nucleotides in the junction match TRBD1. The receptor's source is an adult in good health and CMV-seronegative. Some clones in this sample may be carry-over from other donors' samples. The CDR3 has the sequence CASSDTGQKNSPLHF. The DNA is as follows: TGTGCCAGCAGTGACACGGGACAGAAGAATTCACCCCTCCACTTT.